One T cell receptor beta chain is described in this entry. The target of this receptor is not known. This record comes from a study of T cells in women clearing cervical HPV infection listed by TCRdb under 2018. For the study in its entirety: The cases were 20 to 25 women with histologically confirmed HPV16-related CIN3 or worse, and 2 of these cases were invasive cancers. The 20 to 25 controls were women who cleared a single incident HPV16 infection within 12 months without developing precancer or cancer. Blood from cases was collected at the visit where the lesion was first found, while blood from controls was collected once the infection could no longer be detected. For cases, a median interval of 149 days, with an interquartile range of about 85 to 200 days, was observed between lesion detection and blood sampling. HLA typing was available for only a few women, so HLA type could not be excluded as a confounder. An exploratory proof-of-principle case-control study, nested within the Guanacaste HPV Natural History Study in Costa Rica, was conducted to compare TCR repertoires across cervical HPV16 outcomes. Cases and controls were matched on year of sample collection and on age within five years. Median age was about 35 years in cases versus around 40 in controls, and baseline characteristics did not differ significantly. The parent cohort enrolled some 10,000 women aged 18 or older in Guanacaste, Costa Rica, during about 1992 to 1995 and followed them for over six years. Five blinded duplicates per group were added as quality controls, so that about 60 samples were obtained: roughly 50 participants and 10 replicates.

Every participant had a single incident cervical HPV16 infection, and prevalent HPV16 infections were excluded. Cervical HPV DNA was detected with MY09/MY11 PCR, and genotyping was done by dot-blot hybridization. Around 15 mL of heparinized blood was centrifuged, after which the buffy coat was aliquoted, frozen at -30 degrees C, and then stored at -80 degrees C. Genomic DNA was extracted from buffy coat specimens using QIAGEN kits. What the study reported, not specific to this receptor: Whether associations preceded infection or resulted from infection could not be shown with the cross-sectional design, and effector/memory subsets and HPV-specific T cells were not isolated. Because the number of T cells in each sample was unknown, differences in richness could reflect differing T-cell content rather than repertoire biology. Across sequencing depths, CIN3+ cases showed significantly higher TCR repertoire richness than controls, but evenness did not differ between the groups. By combining richness with V gene abundances, random forest classifiers separated cases from controls with an estimated AUC of about 0.83.

Using the immunoSEQ assay, multiplex PCR amplified TCR beta CDR3 regions from an average of approximately 1,300 ng of genomic DNA per sample. To correct primer bias, the assay used a complete synthetic TCR repertoire to set an amplification baseline. Amplicons were sequenced on the Illumina platform. The study's processing was this. Sequences were error-corrected by clustering with frequency ratios and a modified nearest-neighbor algorithm, then analyzed in the immunoSEQ Analyzer with IMGT gene definitions. TCR richness and evenness were averaged over 20 rarefaction repeats at each rarefaction depth, excluding samples with fewer sequences than the depth. Wilcoxon rank sum tests with FDR correction were used to compare relative abundances of V, D and J genes between the groups. Blinded duplicates gave an intraclass correlation of around 96% for TCR richness and an average of about 74% across under 75 gene segments. Imported from immuneACCESS, the table was reduced by TCRdb to in-frame sequences with V and J called. These copies leave out some clones; in studies compared against another copy, an unresolved V gene accounts for under half, and the cause of the remainder is not known. The V and J calls and clone size are taken from that table; D and trimming were inferred from the DNA. The sample's clone listing holds 25,000 to 35,000 clones. The top ten clonotypes cover approximately 6.8% of the sample.

Sample: blood buffy coat. The source of this sequence is a woman between 18 and 69 years old with a cervical HPV16 infection that either progressed to CIN3+ or cleared (not recorded which).

The DNA read from the CDR3 is TGTGCCAGCAGCTTAGATCTAGTCCTAAAAGAGACC. Its coded protein is CASSLDLVLKET. The whole CDR3 reads CASSLDLVLKETQYF. Recombination connected TRBV11-2 to TRBJ2-5; the D gene lacks a confident call. Read data end 3 residues before the CDR3 end; the end is taken from the germline J gene. The CDR3 measures 15 amino acids from cysteine to phenylalanine. Part of the CDR3 DNA is given, 36 bases translated from base 1. The germline V gene supplies CDR1 SGHAT and CDR2 FQNNGV. V is reduced by 0 bases and J by 3 bases, leaving a spacing of 11 bases between them.